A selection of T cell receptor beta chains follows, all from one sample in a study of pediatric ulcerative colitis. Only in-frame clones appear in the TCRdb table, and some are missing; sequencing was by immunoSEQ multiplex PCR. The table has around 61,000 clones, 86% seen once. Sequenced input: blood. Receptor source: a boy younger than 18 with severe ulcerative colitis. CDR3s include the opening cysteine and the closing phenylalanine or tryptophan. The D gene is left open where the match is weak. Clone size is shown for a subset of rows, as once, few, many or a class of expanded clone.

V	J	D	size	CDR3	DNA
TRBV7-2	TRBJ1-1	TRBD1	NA	CASSLEGARTEAFF	TGTGCCAGCAGCTTAGAGGGGGCGCGGACTGAAGCTTTCTTT
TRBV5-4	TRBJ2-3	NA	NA	CASSLGGFSTDTQYF	TGTGCCAGCAGCTTGGGCGGGTTTAGCACAGATACGCAGTATTTT
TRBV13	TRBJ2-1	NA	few	CASSPDRSPYNEQFF	TGTGCCAGCAGCCCCGACAGGAGTCCCTACAATGAGCAGTTCTTC
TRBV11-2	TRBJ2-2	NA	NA	CASSNTGELFF	TGTGCCAGCAGCAACACCGGGGAGCTGTTTTTT
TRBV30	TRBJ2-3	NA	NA	CAWNPPGRSTDTQYF	TGTGCCTGGAACCCTCCAGGGAGAAGCACAGATACGCAGTATTTT
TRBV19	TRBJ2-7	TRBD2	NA	CASSPAGAYEQYF	TGTGCCAGTAGTCCAGCGGGAGCCTACGAGCAGTACTTC
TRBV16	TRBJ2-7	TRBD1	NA	CASSRLQGSSYEQYF	TGTGCCAGCAGTCGGTTACAGGGGAGCTCCTACGAGCAGTACTTC
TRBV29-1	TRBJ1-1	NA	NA	CSVEGLGTGTEAFF	TGCAGCGTTGAAGGACTCGGGACGGGCACTGAAGCTTTCTTT
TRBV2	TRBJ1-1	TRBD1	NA	CASTRDRGPNTEAFF	TGTGCCAGCACCCGGGACAGGGGCCCGAACACTGAAGCTTTCTTT
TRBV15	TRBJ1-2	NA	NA	CATKGFVAGTSENYGYTF	TGTGCCACGAAGGGTTTCGTAGCCGGGACATCCGAGAACTATGGCTACACCTTC
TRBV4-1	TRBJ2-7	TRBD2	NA	CASSQGTSGSSWEQYF	TGCGCCAGCAGCCAAGGGACCAGCGGGAGCTCATGGGAGCAGTACTTC
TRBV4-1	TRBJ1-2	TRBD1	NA	CASSQDDRGYYYYGYTF	TGCGCCAGCAGCCAAGACGACAGGGGGTATTATTACTATGGCTACACCTTC
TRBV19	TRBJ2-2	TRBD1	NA	CASSATGTVNTGELFF	TGTGCCAGTAGTGCAACAGGGACAGTAAACACCGGGGAGCTGTTTTTT
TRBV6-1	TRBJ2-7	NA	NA	CASSMTYEQYF	TGTGCCAGCAGTATGACCTACGAGCAGTACTTC
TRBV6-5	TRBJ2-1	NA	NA	CASSSRIWDEQFF	TGTGCCAGCAGTTCCCGAATATGGGATGAGCAGTTCTTC
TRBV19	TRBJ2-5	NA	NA	CASSISHSQETQYF	TGTGCCAGTAGTATTAGTCACAGCCAAGAGACCCAGTACTTC
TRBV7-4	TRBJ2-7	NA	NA	CASSLAFYEQYF	TGTGCCAGCAGCTTAGCCTTCTACGAGCAGTACTTC
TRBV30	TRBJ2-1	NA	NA	CAWSVLSDEQFF	TGTGCCTGGAGTGTACTAAGCGATGAGCAGTTCTTC
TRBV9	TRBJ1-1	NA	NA	CASSVSNIYTEAFF	TGTGCCAGCAGCGTATCCAACATCTATACTGAAGCTTTCTTT
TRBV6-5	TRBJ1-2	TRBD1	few	CASSPTGGYGYTF	TGTGCCAGCAGTCCAACAGGGGGCTATGGCTACACCTTC
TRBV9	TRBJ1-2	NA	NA	CASSVDSNYGYTF	TGTGCCAGCAGCGTCGACAGTAACTATGGCTACACCTTC
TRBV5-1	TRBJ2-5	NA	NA	CASSRSGIQETQYF	TGCGCCAGCAGCCGGTCCGGGATCCAAGAGACCCAGTACTTC
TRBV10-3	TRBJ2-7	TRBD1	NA	CAIRITTGDEQYF	TGTGCCATCCGAATTACGACAGGGGACGAGCAGTACTTC
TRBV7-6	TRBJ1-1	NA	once	CASSTTVNTEAFF	TGTGCCAGCAGCACAACAGTGAACACTGAAGCTTTCTTT
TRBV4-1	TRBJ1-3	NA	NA	CASSQDREISGNTIYF	TGCGCCAGCAGCCAAGATCGGGAGATCTCTGGAAACACCATATATTTT
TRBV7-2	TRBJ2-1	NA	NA	CASSLGLGEQFF	TGTGCCAGCAGCTTAGGGCTGGGAGAGCAGTTCTTC
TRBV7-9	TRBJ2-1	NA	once	CASSPTGNNEQFF	TGTGCCAGCAGCCCCACAGGGAACAATGAGCAGTTCTTC
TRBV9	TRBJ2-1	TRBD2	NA	CASSVDEGGYNEQFF	TGTGCCAGCAGCGTAGATGAGGGAGGGTACAATGAGCAGTTCTTC
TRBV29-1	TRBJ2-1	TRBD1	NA	CSVSRGRSYNEQFF	TGCAGCGTTTCTAGGGGGCGGTCCTACAATGAGCAGTTCTTC
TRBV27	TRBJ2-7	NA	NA	CASKGRDAYEQYF	TGTGCCAGCAAGGGCAGGGATGCCTACGAGCAGTACTTC
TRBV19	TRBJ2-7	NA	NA	CASSTTVTYEQYF	TGTGCCAGTAGTACGACAGTAACCTACGAGCAGTACTTC
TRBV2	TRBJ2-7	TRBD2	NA	CASSDGGVSSYEQYF	TGTGCCAGCAGTGATGGGGGGGTTTCCTCCTACGAGCAGTACTTC
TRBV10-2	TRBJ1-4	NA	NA	CASSDGGGTEKLFF	TGCGCCAGCAGTGACGGCGGGGGGACTGAAAAACTGTTTTTT
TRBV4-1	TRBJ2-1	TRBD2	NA	CASSQEASGHSYNEQFF	TGCGCCAGCAGCCAAGAGGCTAGCGGGCACTCCTACAATGAGCAGTTCTTC
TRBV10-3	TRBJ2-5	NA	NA	CAISESGAVETQYF	TGTGCCATCAGTGAGTCGGGGGCGGTGGAGACCCAGTACTTC
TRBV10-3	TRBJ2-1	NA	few	CATGVWDGEQFF	TGTGCCACCGGGGTTTGGGATGGTGAGCAGTTCTTC
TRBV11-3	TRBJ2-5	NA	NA	CASSKGPGETQYF	TGTGCCAGCAGCAAGGGACCAGGGGAGACCCAGTACTTC